This T cell receptor (beta chain) stems from a study of CD8 T cells in ankylosing spondylitis. Germline values: CDR1 KGHSH, CDR2 LQKENI. V lost 5 bases and J lost 1, with 18 bases in between. The CDR3 is made up of 17 amino acids. In making TCR beta libraries, quantitative 5'-RACE with molecular barcodes was used. TCRdb analysed the 5' RACE reads with MiXCR anew, one entry per CDR3 protein. The table records approximately 240,000 distinct CDR3 sequences, about 10% of them present only once. Ten or more counts support this clonotype. Its antigen remains unidentified. Overall study results and limits: Among TCR beta sequences, a motif of roughly 8 highly homologous variants appeared characteristic of ankylosing spondylitis blood. Both synovial fluid and blood in reactive arthritis had previously been reported to carry some motif variants. The disease-linked clones had a CD8+ phenotype and low blood frequencies.

This chain connects TRBV18 to TRBJ2-1; TRBD2 is a possible D gene (6 bases). The TCR originated in a male donor with ankylosing spondylitis or in good health (not recorded which). Sequencing input: blood, either unsorted or a sorted T cell fraction (not recorded which). Here the CDR3 DNA reads TGTGCCAGCTCATATCAAGGCCGGAGCGGGTCCTACAATGAGCAGTTCTTC. This translates into CASSYQGRSGSYNEQFF. Looking up the rest from reference TRBV18 and TRBJ2-1 gives the full variable domain: NAGVMQNPRHLVRRRGQEARLRCSPMKGHSHVYWYRQLPEEGLKFMVYLQKENIIDESGMPKERFSAEFPKEGPSILRIQQVVRGDSAAYFCASSYQGRSGSYNEQFFGPGTRLTVL.